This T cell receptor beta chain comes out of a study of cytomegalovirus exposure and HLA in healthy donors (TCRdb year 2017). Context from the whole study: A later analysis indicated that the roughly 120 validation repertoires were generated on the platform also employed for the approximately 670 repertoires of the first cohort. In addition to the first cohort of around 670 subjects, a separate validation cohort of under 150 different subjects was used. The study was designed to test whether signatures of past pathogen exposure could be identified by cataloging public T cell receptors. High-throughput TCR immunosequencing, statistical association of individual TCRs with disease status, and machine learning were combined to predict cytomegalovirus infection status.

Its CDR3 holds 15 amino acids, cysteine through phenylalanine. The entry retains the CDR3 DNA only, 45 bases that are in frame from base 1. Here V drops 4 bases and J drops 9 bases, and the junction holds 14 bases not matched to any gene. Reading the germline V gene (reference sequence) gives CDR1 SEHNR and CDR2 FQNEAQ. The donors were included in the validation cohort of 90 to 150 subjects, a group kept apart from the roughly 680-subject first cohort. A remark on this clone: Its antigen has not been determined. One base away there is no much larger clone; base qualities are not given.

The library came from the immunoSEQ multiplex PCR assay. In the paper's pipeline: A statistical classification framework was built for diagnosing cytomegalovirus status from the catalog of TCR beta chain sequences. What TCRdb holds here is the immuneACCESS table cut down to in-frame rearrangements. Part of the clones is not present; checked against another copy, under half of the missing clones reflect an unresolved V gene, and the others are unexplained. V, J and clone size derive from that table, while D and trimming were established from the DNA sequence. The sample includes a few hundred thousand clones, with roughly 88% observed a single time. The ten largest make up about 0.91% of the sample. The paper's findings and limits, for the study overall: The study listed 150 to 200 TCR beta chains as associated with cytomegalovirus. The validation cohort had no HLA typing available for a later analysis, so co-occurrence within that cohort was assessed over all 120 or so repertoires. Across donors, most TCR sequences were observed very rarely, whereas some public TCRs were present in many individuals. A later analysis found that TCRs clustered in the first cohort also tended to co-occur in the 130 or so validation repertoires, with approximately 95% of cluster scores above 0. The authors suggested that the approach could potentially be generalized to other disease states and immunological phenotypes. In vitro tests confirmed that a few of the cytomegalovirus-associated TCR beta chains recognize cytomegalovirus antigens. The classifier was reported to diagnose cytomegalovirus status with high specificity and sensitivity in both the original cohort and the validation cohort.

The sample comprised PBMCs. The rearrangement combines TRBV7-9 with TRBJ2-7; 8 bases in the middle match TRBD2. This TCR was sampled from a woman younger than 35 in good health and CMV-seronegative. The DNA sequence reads TGTGCCAGCAGCTCTAGGGCCACTAGCGGTCTGTGGCAGTACTTC. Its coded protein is CASSSRATSGLWQYF.